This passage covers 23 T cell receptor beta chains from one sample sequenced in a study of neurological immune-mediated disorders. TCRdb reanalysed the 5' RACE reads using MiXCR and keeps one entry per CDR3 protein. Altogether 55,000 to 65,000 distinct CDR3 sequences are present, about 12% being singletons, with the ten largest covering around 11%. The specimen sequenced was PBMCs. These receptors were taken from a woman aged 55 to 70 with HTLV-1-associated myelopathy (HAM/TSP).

The CDR3 DNA is TGTGCCAGCAGTCCGTCCAGGGATGTGGTGACCCAGTACTTC. Its protein product is CASSPSRDVVTQYF. The rearrangement links TRBV28 to TRBJ2-5, with D maybe TRBD1 (5 bases). The CDR3 is 14 residues long. V was cut by 5 bases and J by 7 bases, with 17 bases left in between. CDR1 and CDR2 from the germline V gene are MDHEN and SYDVKM.

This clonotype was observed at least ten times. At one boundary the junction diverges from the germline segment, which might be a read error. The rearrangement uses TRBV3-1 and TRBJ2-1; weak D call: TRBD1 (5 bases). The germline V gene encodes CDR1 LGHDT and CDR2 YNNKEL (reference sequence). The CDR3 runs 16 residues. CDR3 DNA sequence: TGTGCCAGCAGTCCCCGACAGAGCCCCCTCTACGATGAGCAGTTCTTC. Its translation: CASSPRQSPLYDEQFF.

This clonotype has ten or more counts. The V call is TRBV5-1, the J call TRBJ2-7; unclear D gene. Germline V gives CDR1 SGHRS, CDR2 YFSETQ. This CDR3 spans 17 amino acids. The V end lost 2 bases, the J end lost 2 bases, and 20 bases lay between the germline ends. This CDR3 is CASSFRSKTENPYEQYF. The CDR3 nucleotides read TGCGCCAGCAGCTTTCGATCTAAGACGGAAAACCCCTACGAGCAGTACTTC.

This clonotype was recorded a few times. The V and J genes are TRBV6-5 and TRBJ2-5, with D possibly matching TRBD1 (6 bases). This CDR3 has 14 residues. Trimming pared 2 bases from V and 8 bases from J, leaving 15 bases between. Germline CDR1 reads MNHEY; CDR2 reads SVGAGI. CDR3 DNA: TGTGCCAGCAGTTACCGGACAGCCCGGGGAACCCAGTACTTC. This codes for CASSYRTARGTQYF.

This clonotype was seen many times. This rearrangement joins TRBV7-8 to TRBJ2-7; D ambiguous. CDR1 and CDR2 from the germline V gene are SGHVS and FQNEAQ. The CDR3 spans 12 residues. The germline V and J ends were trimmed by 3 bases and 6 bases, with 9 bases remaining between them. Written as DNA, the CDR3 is TGTGCCAGCAGCTTGGGTGAAGGCGAGCAGTACTTC. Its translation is CASSLGEGEQYF.

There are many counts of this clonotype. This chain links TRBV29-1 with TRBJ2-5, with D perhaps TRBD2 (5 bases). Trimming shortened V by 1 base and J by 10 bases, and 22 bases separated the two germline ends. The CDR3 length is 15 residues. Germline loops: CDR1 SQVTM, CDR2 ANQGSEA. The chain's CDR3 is CSVEVGGGPHGIQYF. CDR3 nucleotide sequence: TGCAGCGTTGAAGTTGGAGGCGGACCCCATGGGATCCAGTACTTC. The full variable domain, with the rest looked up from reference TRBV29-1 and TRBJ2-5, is SAVISQKPSRDICQRGTSLTIQCQVDSQVTMMFWYRQQPGQSLTLIATANQGSEATYESGFVIDKFPISRPNLTFSTLTVSNMSPEDSSIYLCSVEVGGGPHGIQYFGPGTRLLVL.

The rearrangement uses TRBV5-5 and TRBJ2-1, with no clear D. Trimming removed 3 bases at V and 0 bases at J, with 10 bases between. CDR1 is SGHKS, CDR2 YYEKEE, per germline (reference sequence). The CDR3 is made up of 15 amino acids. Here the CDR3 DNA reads TGTGCCAGCAGCTCTGGTATTAGCTCCTACAATGAGCAGTTCTTC. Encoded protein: CASSSGISSYNEQFF.

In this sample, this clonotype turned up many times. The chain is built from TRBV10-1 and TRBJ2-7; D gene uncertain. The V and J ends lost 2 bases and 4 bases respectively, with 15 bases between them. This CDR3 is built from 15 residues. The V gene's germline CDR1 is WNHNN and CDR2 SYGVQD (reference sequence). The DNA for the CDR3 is TGCGCCAGCAGTGAGGGGCCACCAAAAGTGTACGAGCAGTACTTC. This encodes CASSEGPPKVYEQYF.

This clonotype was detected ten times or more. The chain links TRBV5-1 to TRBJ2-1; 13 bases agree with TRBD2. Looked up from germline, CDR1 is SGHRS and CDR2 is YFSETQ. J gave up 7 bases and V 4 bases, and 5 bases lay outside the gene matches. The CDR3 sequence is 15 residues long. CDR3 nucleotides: TGCGCCAGCAGCCCCGGGACTAGCGGGACTAATGAGCAGTTCTTC. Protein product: CASSPGTSGTNEQFF.

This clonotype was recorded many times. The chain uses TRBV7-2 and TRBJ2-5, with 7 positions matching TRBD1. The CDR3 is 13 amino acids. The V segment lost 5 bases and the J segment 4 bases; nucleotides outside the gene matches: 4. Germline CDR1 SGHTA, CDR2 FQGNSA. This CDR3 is CASSQGDRETQYF. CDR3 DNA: TGTGCCAGCAGCCAGGGGGATAGAGAGACCCAGTACTTC.

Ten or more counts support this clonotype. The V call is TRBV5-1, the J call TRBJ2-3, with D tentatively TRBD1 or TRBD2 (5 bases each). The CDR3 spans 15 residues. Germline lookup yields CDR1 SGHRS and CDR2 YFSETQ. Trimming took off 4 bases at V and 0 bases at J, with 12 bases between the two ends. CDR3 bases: TGCGCCAGCAGCCTTAACCGGGACAGCACAGATACGCAGTATTTT. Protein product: CASSLNRDSTDTQYF.

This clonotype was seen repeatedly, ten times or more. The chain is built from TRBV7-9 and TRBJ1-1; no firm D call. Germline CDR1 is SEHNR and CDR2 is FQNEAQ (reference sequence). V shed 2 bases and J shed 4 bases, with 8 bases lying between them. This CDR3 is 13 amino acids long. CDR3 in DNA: TGTGCCAGCAGCTTAAGGGTAACCACTGAAGCTTTCTTT. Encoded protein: CASSLRVTTEAFF. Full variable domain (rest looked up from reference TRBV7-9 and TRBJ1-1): DTGVSQNPRHKITKRGQNVTFRCDPISEHNRLYWYRQTLGQGPEFLTYFQNEAQLEKSRLLSDRFSAERPKGSFSTLEIQRTEQGDSAMYLCASSLRVTTEAFFGQGTRLTVV.

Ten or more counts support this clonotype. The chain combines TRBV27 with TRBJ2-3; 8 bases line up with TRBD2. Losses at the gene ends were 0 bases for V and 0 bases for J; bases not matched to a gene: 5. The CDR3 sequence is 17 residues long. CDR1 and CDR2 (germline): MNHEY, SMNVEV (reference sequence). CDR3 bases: TGTGCCAGCAGTTTATCCCCGGGAGGGGCTAGCACAGATACGCAGTATTTT. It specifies CASSLSPGGASTDTQYF.

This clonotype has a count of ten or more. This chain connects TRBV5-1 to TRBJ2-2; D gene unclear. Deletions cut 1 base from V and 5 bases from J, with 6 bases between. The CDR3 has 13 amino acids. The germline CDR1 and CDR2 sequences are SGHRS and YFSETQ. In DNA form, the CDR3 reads TGCGCCAGCAGCTTGCAGGATACCGGGGAGCTGTTTTTT. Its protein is CASSLQDTGELFF. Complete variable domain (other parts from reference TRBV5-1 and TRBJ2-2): KAGVTQTPRYLIKTRGQQVTLSCSPISGHRSVSWYQQTPGQGLQFLFEYFSETQRNKGNFPGRFSGRQFSNSRSEMNVSTLELGDSALYLCASSLQDTGELFFGEGSRLTVL.

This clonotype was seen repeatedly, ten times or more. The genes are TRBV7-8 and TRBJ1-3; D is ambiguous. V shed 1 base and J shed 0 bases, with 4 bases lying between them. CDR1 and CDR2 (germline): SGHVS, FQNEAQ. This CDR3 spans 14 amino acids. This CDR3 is CASSLEGSGNTIYF. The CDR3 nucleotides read TGTGCCAGCAGCTTAGAGGGCTCTGGAAACACCATATATTTT.

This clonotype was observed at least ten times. In nucleotides, the CDR3 is TGTGCCAGCAGCCCCTCGGCAGGGAATATCAATCAGCCCCAGCATTTT. Its protein is CASSPSAGNINQPQHF. V is TRBV7-8 and J is TRBJ1-5; possible D gene TRBD1, 5 bases. Germline values: CDR1 SGHVS, CDR2 FQNEAQ. The CDR3 has 16 amino acids. V was cut by 5 bases and J by 3 bases, with 17 bases left in between.

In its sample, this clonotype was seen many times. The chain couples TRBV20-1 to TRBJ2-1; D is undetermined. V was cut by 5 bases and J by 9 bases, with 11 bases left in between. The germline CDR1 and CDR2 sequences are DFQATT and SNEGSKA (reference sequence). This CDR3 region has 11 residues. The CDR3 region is CSAQLRTEQFF. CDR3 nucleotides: TGCAGTGCTCAACTTAGGACTGAGCAGTTCTTC.

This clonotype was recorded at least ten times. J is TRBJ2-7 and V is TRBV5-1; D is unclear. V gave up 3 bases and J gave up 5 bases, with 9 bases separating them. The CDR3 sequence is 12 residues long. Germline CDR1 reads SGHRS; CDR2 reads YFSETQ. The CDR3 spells CASSSNINEQYF. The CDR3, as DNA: TGCGCCAGCAGCTCAAACATCAACGAGCAGTACTTC.

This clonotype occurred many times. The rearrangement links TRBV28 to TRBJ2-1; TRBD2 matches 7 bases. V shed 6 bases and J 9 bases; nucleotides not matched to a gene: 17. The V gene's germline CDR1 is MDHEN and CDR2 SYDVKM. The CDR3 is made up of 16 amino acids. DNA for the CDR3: TGTGCCAGCAGCCCATTAAGCGGGAAAAACAGTGGTGAGCAGTTCTTC. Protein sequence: CASSPLSGKNSGEQFF.

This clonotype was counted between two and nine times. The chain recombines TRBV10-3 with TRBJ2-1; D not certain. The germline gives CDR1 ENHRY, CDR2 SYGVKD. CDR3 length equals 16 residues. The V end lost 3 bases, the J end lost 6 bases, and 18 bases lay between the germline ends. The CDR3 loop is CAISDNYNQRSNEQFF. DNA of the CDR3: TGTGCCATCAGTGACAATTACAATCAGAGGAGCAATGAGCAGTTCTTC.

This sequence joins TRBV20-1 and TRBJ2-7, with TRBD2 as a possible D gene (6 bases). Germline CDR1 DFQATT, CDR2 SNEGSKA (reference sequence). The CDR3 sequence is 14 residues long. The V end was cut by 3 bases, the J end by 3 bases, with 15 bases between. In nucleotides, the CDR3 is TGCAGTGCTAGGGGGTGGGACTTGGACTACGAGCAGTACTTC. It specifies CSARGWDLDYEQYF.

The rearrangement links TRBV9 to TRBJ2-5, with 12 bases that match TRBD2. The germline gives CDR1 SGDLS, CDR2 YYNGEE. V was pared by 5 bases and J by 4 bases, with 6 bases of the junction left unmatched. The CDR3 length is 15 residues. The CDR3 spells CASRASSGRGETQYF. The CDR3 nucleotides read TGTGCCAGCAGAGCTTCTAGCGGGAGGGGAGAGACCCAGTACTTC. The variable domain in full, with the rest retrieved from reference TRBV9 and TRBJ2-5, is DSGVTQTPKHLITATGQRVTLRCSPRSGDLSVYWYQQSLDQGLQFLIQYYNGEERAKGNILERFSAQQFPDLHSELNLSSLELGDSALYFCASRASSGRGETQYFGPGTRLLVL.

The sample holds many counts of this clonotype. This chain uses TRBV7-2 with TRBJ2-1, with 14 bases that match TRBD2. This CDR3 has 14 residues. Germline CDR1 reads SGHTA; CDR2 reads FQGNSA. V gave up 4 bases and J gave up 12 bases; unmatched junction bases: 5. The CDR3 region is CASSSGLAGGGQFF. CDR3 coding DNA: TGTGCCAGCAGCTCAGGACTAGCGGGAGGTGGGCAGTTCTTC.